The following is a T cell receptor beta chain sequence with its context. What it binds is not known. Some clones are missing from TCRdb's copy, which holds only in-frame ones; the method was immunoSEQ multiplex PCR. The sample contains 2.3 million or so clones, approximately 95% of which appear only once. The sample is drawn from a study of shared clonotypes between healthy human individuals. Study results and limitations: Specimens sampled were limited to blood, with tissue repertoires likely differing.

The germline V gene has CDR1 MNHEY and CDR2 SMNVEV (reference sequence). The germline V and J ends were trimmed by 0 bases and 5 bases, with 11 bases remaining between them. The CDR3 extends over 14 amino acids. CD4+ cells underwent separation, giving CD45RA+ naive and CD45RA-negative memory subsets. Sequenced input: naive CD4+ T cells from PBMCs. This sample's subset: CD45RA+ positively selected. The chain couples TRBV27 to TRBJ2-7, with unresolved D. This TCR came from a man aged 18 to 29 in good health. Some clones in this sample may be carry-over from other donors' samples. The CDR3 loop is CASSLSYFHNEQYF. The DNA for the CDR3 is TGTGCCAGCAGTTTATCCTACTTTCATAACGAGCAGTACTTC.